Given below is one TCR beta chain in context. Trimming shortened V by 0 bases and J by 5 bases, and 7 bases separated the two germline ends. This CDR3 has 13 residues. The germline gives CDR1 MNHNS, CDR2 SASEGT. The data were taken from a study of blood T cell repertoires in COVID-19. Produced via immunoSEQ multiplex PCR; TCRdb's table is partial and in-frame only. This table has approximately 50,000 clones, roughly 78% appearing once. The chain combines TRBV6-1 with TRBJ1-1; D is undetermined. This TCR was sampled from a man between 65 and 85 years old with acute or convalescent COVID-19. Sequencing input: peripheral blood. Here the CDR3 DNA reads TGTGCCAGCAGTGAAGCCGCGAGGACTGAAGCTTTCTTT. It translates to CASSEAARTEAFF.